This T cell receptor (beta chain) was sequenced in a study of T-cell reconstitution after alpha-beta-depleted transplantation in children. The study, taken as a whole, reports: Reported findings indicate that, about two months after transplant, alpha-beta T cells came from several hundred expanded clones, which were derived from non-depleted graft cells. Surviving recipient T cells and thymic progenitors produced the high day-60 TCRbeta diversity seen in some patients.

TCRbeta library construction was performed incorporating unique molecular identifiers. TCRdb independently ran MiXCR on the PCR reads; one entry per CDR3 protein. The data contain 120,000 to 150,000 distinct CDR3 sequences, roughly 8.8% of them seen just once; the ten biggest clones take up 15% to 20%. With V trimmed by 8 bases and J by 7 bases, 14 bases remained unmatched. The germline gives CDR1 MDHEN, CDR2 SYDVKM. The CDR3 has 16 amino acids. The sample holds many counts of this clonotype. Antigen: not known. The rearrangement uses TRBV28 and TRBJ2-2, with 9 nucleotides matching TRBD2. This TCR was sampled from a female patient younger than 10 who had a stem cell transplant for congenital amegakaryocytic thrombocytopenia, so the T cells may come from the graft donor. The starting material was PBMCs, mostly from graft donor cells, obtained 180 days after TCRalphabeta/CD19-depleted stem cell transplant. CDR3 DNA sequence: TGTGCCAGCTCCCCCGGAGGGCTAGCGGGATACGGGGAGCTGTTTTTT. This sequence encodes CASSPGGLAGYGELFF.